This is a list of T cell receptor beta chains from one sample in a study of human T cells and chemical hapten exposure. MiXCR, run by TCRdb on the RACE reads, gives a single entry per CDR3 protein. The repertoire has 380,000 or so distinct CDR3 sequences, around 5.5% of them found once; the top ten carry about 8.7%. The sample in question was whole blood, obtained in connection with sensitization to the hapten diphenylcyclopropenone (DPC). The source of these receptors is a woman aged 18-29 years with alopecia areata. Some clones in this sample may be carry-over from other donors' samples. Each CDR3 is given with its conserved first and last residue. The size of a clone is reported for some rows only, either as once, few or many, or as a class for expanded clones.

abundance	j_gene	v_gene	CDR3aa
many	TRBJ2-3	TRBV5-4	CASSFRGLDTDTQYF
-	TRBJ2-1	TRBV12-3/TRBV12-4	CASRPTGRTYNEQFF
few	TRBJ1-6	TRBV20-1	CSARDLIPSSSYNSPLHF
few	TRBJ2-7	TRBV12-5	CASGPGAATYEQYF
few	TRBJ1-1	TRBV10-3	CAISESDREKKAFF
-	TRBJ2-3	TRBV2	CASTIRNTDTQYF
many	TRBJ1-6	TRBV20-1	CSARATGVGSSYNSPLHF
few	TRBJ2-3	TRBV27	CASSRQLSDYADTQYF
-	TRBJ1-5	TRBV5-3	CARSLVVHTRVRGNQPQHF
many	TRBJ2-3	TRBV7-9	CASSSDWVSTDTQYF
once	TRBJ2-7	TRBV28	CASRRLAGTSGYEQYF
few	TRBJ1-4	TRBV6-2/TRBV6-3	CASSYGRDAGNEKLFF